The rows below give T cell receptor beta chains drawn from one sample of a study of a mutant IDH1 vaccine in newly diagnosed glioma. The data were produced by immunoSEQ multiplex PCR, yet TCRdb's version contains in-frame clones alone and is incomplete. The table has tens of thousands of clones, approximately 75% seen once. Their recognized antigens are unknown. The specimen was PBMCs, collected from a glioma patient whose treatment included an IDH1 peptide vaccine. These receptors all come from a man aged 45-60 years with glioma. Each CDR3 is given with its conserved first and last residue. Fields, in order: clone size, V gene, J gene, D gene, CDR3 DNA, CDR3 protein. The D gene is left open where the match is weak. A row's size may be missing; if present it is once, few, many or a size class.

.,TRBV7-8,TRBJ2-7,TRBD1,TGTGCCAGCAGTTCGGACAGGAGGTACGAGCAGTACTTC,CASSSDRRYEQYF
.,TRBV29-1,TRBJ1-2,.,TGCAGCGTTGACCCAACAGGGCGCTATGGCTACACCTTC,CSVDPTGRYGYTF
.,TRBV4-1,TRBJ2-5,.,TGCGCCAGCAGCCAATCCCCGGGGGAGGAGACCCAGTACTTC,CASSQSPGEETQYF
few,TRBV25-1,TRBJ2-5,.,TGTGCCAGCAGTGACCCCCGGGGGTGGGGAGAGACCCAGTACTTC,CASSDPRGWGETQYF
.,TRBV10-3,TRBJ2-7,.,TGTGCCATCCTTAAGGACAGCTCCTACGAGCAGTACTTC,CAILKDSSYEQYF
.,TRBV25-1,TRBJ1-1,.,TGTGCCAGCAGTGCACACCTTCCTGGCGGAGATGAAGCTTTCTTT,CASSAHLPGGDEAFF
few,TRBV5-8,TRBJ1-4,TRBD1,TGTGCCAGCAGCGGGACAGGAAATAATGAAAAACTGTTTTTT,CASSGTGNNEKLFF
once,TRBV27,TRBJ2-7,.,TGTGCCAGCAGTTTACGAAGCGATGGGTCCTACGAGCAGTACTTC,CASSLRSDGSYEQYF
few,TRBV6-5,TRBJ1-1,.,TGTGCCAGCAGTTACTCCCCAGGAGCTCGGGCTTTCTTT,CASSYSPGARAFF
.,TRBV30,TRBJ2-6,.,TGTGCCTGGAGTAGGAGGGCAGCTGGGGCCAACGTCCTGACTTTC,CAWSRRAAGANVLTF
.,TRBV2,TRBJ2-1,.,TGTGCCAGCAGGAGGGAGGCCTACAATGAGCAGTTCTTC,CASRREAYNEQFF
.,TRBV5-1,TRBJ1-4,.,TGCGCCAGCAGCTTGGGCCAGCTAGGCGCTAATGAAAAACTGTTTTTT,CASSLGQLGANEKLFF
.,TRBV2,TRBJ1-1,TRBD1,TGTGCCAGCAGTGAATTAACAGGGGAATCACCAGCTTTCTTT,CASSELTGESPAFF
.,TRBV14,TRBJ2-1,.,TGTGCCAGCAGCCAAGGCAAAGGACGCCCCTACAATGAGCAGTTCTTC,CASSQGKGRPYNEQFF
few,TRBV7-2,TRBJ1-5,.,TGTGCCAGCAGCTTAAGGTCTTCTGAACATCAGCCCCAGCATTTT,CASSLRSSEHQPQHF
.,TRBV4-1,TRBJ2-1,TRBD2,TGCGCCAGCAGCCAAGATACTCCGGGGACTAGCGGGGCCAGCTCCTACAATGAGCAGTTCTTC,CASSQDTPGTSGASSYNEQFF
.,TRBV7-9,TRBJ1-1,.,TGTGCCTTGGGGGCCGCTGAAGCTTTCTTT,CALGAAEAFF
once,TRBV7-9,TRBJ2-7,TRBD1,TGTGCCAGCAGCTCCGGGACAGGGGTCGAGCAGTACTTC,CASSSGTGVEQYF
.,TRBV6-1,TRBJ2-7,.,TGTGCCAGCGGGGCCTACGAGCAGTACTTC,CASGAYEQYF
.,TRBV18,TRBJ1-5,.,TGTGCCAGCTCACCAGGCAGGGGCAATCAGCCCCAGCATTTT,CASSPGRGNQPQHF
once,TRBV18,TRBJ1-2,.,TGTGCCAGCTCACCGGCCGGGGACCCTAAATATGGCTACACCTTC,CASSPAGDPKYGYTF
few,TRBV7-2,TRBJ1-6,.,TGTGCCAGCAGTCTAGACCTAATATTGCCCCTCCACTTT,CASSLDLILPLHF
.,TRBV7-2,TRBJ1-2,.,TGTGCCAGCAGCTACCACAACTATGGCTACACCTTC,CASSYHNYGYTF
.,TRBV7-2,TRBJ2-2,.,TGTGCCAGCAGGGCGTACGGACAGCCAAATTCCGGGGAGCTGTTTTTT,CASRAYGQPNSGELFF
.,TRBV19,TRBJ2-1,TRBD2,TGTGCCAGTAGTATAGCGGGGGGGGTGTACAATGAGCAGTTCTTC,CASSIAGGVYNEQFF
.,TRBV4-1,TRBJ2-1,.,TGCGCCAGCAGCCAAGATGCGCGGTTTCGAAATGAGCAGTTCTTC,CASSQDARFRNEQFF
.,TRBV27,TRBJ2-5,.,TGTGCCAGCAGTTTGGGTAGCTCGGAGACCCAGTACTTC,CASSLGSSETQYF
.,TRBV10-3,TRBJ1-1,TRBD1,TGTGCCATCAGTGAGTCGAGACAGGGGGCTTACACTGAAGCTTTCTTT,CAISESRQGAYTEAFF
.,TRBV15,TRBJ2-7,TRBD1,TGTGCCACCAGCACTGGACAGGGTCTGTACGAGCAGTACTTC,CATSTGQGLYEQYF